The table lists the clone carrying this T cell receptor beta chain with many counts. TCRdb reprocessed the 5' RACE reads via MiXCR and lists one record per CDR3 protein. The repertoire consists of a few hundred thousand distinct CDR3 sequences, with over 8.5% occurring once and the leading ten covering 3%. Trimming removed 7 bases at V and 3 bases at J, with 17 bases between. The CDR3 is 15 residues long. Germline values: CDR1 SGHRS, CDR2 YFSETQ. These data belong to a study of identical twins. These records were also assigned to another study, of yellow fever vaccine responses in identical twins.

The chain joins TRBV5-1 to TRBJ2-1; D may match TRBD1 or TRBD2 (5 bases each). The receptor's source is a woman aged 18-35 years in good health. Sequenced sample: PBMCs. The CDR3 DNA follows: TGCGCCAGCCGACAAGGGGCGGGCCTCTACAATGAGCAGTTCTTC. Residues: CASRQGAGLYNEQFF.